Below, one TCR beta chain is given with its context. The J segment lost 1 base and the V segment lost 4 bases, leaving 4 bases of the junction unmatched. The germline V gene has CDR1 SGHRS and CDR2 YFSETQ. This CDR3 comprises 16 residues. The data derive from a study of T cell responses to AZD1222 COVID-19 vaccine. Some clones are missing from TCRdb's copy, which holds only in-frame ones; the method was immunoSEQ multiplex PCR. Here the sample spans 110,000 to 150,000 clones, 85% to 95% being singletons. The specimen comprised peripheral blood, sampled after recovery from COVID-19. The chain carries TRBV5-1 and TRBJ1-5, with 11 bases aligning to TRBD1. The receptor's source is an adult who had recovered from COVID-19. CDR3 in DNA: TGCGCCAGCAGCCTAGGGGACAGGGGGAGCAATCAGCCCCAGCATTTT. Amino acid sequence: CASSLGDRGSNQPQHF.